These 3 T cell receptor beta chains came from one sample sequenced in a study of identical twins. TCRdb re-analysed the 5' RACE reads in MiXCR, keeping a single row per CDR3 protein. The sample holds around 100,000 distinct CDR3 sequences, under 7% seen once. Sequences were obtained from memory T cells sorted from blood. The receptors were sampled from a woman between 45 and 65 years old in good health.

This clonotype was observed a handful of times. J is TRBJ2-3 and V is TRBV20-1; no definite D call. Germline CDR1 DFQATT, CDR2 SNEGSKA (reference sequence). The CDR3 runs to 11 residues. Between the trimmed V and J ends, which lost 6 bases and 0 bases, there was a span of 4 bases. The CDR3 DNA reads TGCAGTGCGCACAGCACAGATACGCAGTATTTT. Amino acids: CSAHSTDTQYF.

The chain uses TRBV29-1 and TRBJ2-1, with 16 bases lining up with TRBD2. Germline values: CDR1 SQVTM, CDR2 ANQGSEA. The V gene end was trimmed by 7 bases and the J gene end by 7 bases; junction bases not matched to a gene: 4. This CDR3 has 14 amino acids. The CDR3 DNA reads as TGCAGCGGGTGGGGACTAGCGGGAGGGAATGAGCAGTTCTTC. This sequence encodes CSGWGLAGGNEQFF.

The gene calls are TRBV6-1 and TRBJ2-5; possible D gene TRBD2, 6 bases. V lost 2 bases and J 4 bases, leaving 11 bases between the germline ends. Germline V gene data show CDR1 as MNHNS and CDR2 as SASEGT. The CDR3 length is 14 residues. CDR3 DNA: TGTGCCAGCAGTGAAAGGTGGCGGGGAGAGACCCAGTACTTC. Protein product: CASSERWRGETQYF.